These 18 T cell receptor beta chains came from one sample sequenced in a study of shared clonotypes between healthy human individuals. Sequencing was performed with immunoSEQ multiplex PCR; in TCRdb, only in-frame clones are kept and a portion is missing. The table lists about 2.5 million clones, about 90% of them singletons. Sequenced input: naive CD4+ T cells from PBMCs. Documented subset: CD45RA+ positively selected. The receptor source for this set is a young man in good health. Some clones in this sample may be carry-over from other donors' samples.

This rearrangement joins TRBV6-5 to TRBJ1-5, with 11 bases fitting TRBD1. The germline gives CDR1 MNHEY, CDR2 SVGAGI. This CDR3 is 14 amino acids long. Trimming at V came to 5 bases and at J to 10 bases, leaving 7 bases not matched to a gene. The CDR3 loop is CASSQDRGRGPQHF. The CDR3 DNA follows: TGTGCCAGCAGTCAGGACAGGGGGCGCGGCCCCCAGCATTTT.

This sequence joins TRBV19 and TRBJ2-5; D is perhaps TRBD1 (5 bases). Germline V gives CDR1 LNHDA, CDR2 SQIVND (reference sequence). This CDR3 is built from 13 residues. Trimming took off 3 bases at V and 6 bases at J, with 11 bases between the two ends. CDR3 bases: TGTGCCAGTAGTATTGCAGGGTCCAAGACCCAGTACTTC. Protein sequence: CASSIAGSKTQYF.

This CDR3 is CASSLETPYEQYF. Here the CDR3 DNA reads TGCGCCAGCAGCTTGGAGACACCATACGAGCAGTACTTC. The chain links TRBV5-1 to TRBJ2-7; the D is unclear. The CDR3 consists of 13 residues. V lost 0 bases and J 4 bases, leaving 8 bases between the germline ends. Germline V gene data show CDR1 as SGHRS and CDR2 as YFSETQ.

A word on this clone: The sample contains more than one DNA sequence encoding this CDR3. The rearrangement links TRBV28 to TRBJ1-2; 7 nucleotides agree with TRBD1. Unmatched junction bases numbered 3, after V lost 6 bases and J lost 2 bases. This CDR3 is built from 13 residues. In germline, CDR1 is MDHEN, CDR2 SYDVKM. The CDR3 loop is CASSLTGNYGYTF. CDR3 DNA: TGTGCCAGCAGCCTGACAGGGAACTATGGCTACACCTTC.

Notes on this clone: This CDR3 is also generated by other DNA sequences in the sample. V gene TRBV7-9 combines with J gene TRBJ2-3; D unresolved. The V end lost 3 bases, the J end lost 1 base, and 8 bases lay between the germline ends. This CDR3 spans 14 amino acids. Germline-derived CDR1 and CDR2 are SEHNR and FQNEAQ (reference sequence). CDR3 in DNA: TGTGCCAGCAGCTTTGGCGGCGGCACAGATACGCAGTATTTT. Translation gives CASSFGGGTDTQYF.

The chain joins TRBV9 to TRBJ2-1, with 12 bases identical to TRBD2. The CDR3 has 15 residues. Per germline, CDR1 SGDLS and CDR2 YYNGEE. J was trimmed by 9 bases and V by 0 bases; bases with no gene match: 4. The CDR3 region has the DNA TGTGCCAGCAGCGTAGACTCTAGCGGGAGGGGTGAGCAGTTCTTC. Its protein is CASSVDSSGRGEQFF.

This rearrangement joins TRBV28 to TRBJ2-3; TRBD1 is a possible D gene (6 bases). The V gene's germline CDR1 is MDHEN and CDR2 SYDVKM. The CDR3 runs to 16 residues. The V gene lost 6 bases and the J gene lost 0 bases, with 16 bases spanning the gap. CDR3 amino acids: CASSEAGVKSTDTQYF. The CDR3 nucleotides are TGTGCCAGCAGCGAAGCAGGGGTGAAAAGCACAGATACGCAGTATTTT.

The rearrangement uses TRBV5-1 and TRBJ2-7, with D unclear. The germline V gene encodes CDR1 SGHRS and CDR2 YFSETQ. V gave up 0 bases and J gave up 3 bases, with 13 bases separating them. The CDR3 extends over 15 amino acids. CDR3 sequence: CASSLVPGLNYEQYF. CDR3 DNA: TGCGCCAGCAGCTTGGTTCCGGGCCTAAACTACGAGCAGTACTTC.

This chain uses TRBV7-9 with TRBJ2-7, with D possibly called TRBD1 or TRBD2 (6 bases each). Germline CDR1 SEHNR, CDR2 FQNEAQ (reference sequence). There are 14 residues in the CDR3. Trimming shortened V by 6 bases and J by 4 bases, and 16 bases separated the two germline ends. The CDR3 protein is CASRVGGTAYEQYF. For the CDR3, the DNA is TGTGCCAGCAGAGTAGGGGGGACGGCTTACGAGCAGTACTTC.

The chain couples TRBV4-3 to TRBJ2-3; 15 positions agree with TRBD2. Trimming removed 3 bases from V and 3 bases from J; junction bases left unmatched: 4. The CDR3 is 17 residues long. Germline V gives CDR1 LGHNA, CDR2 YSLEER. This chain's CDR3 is CASSHLGTSGGTDTQYF. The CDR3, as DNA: TGCGCCAGCAGCCACCTGGGGACTAGCGGGGGGACAGATACGCAGTATTTT.

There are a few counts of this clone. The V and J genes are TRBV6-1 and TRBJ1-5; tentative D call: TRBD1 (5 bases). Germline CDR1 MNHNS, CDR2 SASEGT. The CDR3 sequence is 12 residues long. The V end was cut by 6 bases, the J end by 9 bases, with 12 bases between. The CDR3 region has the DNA TGTGCCAGCAGCGGACCGGGACGGCCCCAGCATTTT. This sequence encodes CASSGPGRPQHF.

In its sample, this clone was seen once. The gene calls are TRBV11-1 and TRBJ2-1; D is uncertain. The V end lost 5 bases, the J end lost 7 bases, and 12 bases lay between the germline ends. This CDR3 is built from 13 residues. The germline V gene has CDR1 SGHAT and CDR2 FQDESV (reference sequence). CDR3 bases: TGTGCCAGCAGCCAACGTATAGGAAATGAGCAGTTCTTC. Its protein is CASSQRIGNEQFF.

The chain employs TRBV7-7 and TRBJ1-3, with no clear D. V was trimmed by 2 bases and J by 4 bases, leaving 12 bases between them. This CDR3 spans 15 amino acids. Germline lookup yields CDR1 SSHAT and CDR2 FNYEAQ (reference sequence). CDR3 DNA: TGTGCCAGCAGCTTAATAAAGGGAGAAGGAAACACCATATATTTT. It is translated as CASSLIKGEGNTIYF.

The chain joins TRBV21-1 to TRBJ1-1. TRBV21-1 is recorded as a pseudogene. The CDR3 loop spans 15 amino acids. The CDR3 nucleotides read TGTGCCAGCAGCAAAAAACGGGTTATTAACACTGAAGCTTTCTTT. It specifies CASSKKRVINTEAFF.

For the CDR3, the DNA is TGCGCCAGCAGCTTCATTAGCGGCATTAGCACAGATACGCAGTATTTT. Encoded protein: CASSFISGISTDTQYF. The chain joins TRBV5-1 to TRBJ2-3; D perhaps matches TRBD2 (6 bases). There are 16 residues in the CDR3. The V gene's germline CDR1 is SGHRS and CDR2 YFSETQ. Trimming shortened V by 2 bases and J by 0 bases, and 13 bases separated the two germline ends. Combining the CDR3 with reference TRBV5-1 and TRBJ2-3 gives the whole variable domain KAGVTQTPRYLIKTRGQQVTLSCSPISGHRSVSWYQQTPGQGLQFLFEYFSETQRNKGNFPGRFSGRQFSNSRSEMNVSTLELGDSALYLCASSFISGISTDTQYFGPGTRLTVL.

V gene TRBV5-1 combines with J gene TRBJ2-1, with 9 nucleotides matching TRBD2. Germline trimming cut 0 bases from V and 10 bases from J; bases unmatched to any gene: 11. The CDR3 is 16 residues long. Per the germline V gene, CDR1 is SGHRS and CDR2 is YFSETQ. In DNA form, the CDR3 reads TGCGCCAGCAGCTTGGTTCCTAGCGGGATAGTAAGAGAGCAGTTCTTC. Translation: CASSLVPSGIVREQFF.

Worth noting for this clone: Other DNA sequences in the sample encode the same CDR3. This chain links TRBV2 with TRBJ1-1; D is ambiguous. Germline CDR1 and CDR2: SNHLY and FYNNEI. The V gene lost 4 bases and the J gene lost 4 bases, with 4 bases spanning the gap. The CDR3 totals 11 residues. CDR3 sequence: CASSVATEAFF. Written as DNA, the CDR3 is TGTGCCAGCAGTGTAGCCACTGAAGCTTTCTTT.

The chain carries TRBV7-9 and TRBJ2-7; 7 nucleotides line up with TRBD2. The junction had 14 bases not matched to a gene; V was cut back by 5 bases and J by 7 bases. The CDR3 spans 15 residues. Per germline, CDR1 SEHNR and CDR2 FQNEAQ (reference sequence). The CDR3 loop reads CASSNTGGPAGEQYF. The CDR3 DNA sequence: TGTGCCAGCAGCAATACGGGAGGACCGGCGGGGGAGCAGTACTTC.